This TCR beta chain was captured by sequencing in a study of blood T cell repertoires in COVID-19. Study-wide context: Italy, Spain and the United States were the sources of the convalescent and acute COVID-19 samples.

V was cut by 5 bases and J by 4 bases, with 9 bases left in between. CDR3 length: 12 residues. CDR1 and CDR2 from the germline V gene are MNHNY and SVGAGI (reference sequence). Sequencing was performed with immunoSEQ multiplex PCR; in TCRdb, only in-frame clones are kept and a portion is missing. This sample has 250,000 to 300,000 clones, with roughly 90% found just once. Sequencing was done on a sample of peripheral blood. The rearrangement uses TRBV6-6 and TRBJ2-7; weak D call: TRBD2 (5 bases). The receptor was derived from a woman in her seventies with COVID-19, enrolled during active disease. CDR3 nucleotide sequence: TGTGCCAGCAGTCCCCGCGGGTACGAGCAGTACTTC. Its protein is CASSPRGYEQYF.